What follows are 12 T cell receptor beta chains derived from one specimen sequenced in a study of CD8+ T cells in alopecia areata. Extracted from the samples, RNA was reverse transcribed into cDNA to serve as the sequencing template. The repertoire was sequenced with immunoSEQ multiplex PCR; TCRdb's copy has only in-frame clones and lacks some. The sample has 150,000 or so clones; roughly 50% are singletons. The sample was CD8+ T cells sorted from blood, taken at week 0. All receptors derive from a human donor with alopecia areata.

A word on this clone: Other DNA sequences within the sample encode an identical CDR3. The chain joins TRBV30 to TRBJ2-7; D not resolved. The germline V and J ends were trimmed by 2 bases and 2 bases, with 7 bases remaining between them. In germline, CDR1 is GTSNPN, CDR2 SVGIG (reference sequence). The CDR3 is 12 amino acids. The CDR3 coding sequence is TGTGCCTGGAGTCCGGGCCCCTACGAGCAGTACTTC. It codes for CAWSPGPYEQYF.

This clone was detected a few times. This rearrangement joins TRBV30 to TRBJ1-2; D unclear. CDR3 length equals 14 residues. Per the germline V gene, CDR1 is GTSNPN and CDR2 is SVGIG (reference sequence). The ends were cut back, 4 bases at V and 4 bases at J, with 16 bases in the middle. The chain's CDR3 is CAWTRGPDGYGYTF. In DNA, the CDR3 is TGTGCCTGGACCAGAGGCCCGGACGGCTATGGCTACACCTTC.

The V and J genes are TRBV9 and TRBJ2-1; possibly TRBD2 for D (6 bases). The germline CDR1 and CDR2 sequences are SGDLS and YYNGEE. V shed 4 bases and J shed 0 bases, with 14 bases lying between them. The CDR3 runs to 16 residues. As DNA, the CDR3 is TGTGCCAGCAGCCCCGATGCGGGGAGCTCCTACAATGAGCAGTTCTTC. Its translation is CASSPDAGSSYNEQFF.

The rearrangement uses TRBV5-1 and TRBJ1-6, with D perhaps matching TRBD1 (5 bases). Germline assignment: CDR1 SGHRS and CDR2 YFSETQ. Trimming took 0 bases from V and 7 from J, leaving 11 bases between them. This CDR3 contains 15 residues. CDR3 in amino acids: CASSLDGRVNSPLHF. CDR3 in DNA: TGCGCCAGCAGCTTGGACGGCAGGGTGAATTCACCCCTCCACTTT.

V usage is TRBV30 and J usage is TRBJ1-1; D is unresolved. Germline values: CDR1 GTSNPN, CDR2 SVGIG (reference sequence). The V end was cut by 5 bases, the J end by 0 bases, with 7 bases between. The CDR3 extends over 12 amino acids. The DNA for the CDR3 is TGTGCCTGGCTTGGTTTGAACACTGAAGCTTTCTTT. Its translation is CAWLGLNTEAFF.

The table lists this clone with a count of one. The chain's CDR3 is CASSEETGQSANYGYTF. CDR3 coding DNA: TGTGCCAGCAGTGAAGAAACTGGACAGAGTGCTAACTATGGCTACACCTTC. The gene calls are TRBV2 and TRBJ1-2, with a weak D call TRBD1 (6 bases). The ends were cut back, 1 base at V and 0 bases at J, with 15 bases in the middle. In germline, CDR1 is SNHLY, CDR2 FYNNEI. The CDR3 covers 17 residues.

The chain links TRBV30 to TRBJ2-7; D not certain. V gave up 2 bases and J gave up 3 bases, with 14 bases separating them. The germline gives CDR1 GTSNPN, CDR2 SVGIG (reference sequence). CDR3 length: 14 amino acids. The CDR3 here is CAWSHPKIGYEQYF. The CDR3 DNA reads TGTGCCTGGAGTCACCCCAAAATCGGCTACGAGCAGTACTTC.

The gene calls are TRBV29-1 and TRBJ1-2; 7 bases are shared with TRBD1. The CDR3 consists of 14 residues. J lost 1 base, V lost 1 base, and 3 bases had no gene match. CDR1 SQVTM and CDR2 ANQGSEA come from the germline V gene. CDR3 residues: CSVEADRLNYGYTF. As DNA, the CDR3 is TGCAGCGTTGAAGCGGACAGGCTTAACTATGGCTACACCTTC. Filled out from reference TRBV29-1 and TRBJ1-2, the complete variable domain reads SAVISQKPSRDICQRGTSLTIQCQVDSQVTMMFWYRQQPGQSLTLIATANQGSEATYESGFVIDKFPISRPNLTFSTLTVSNMSPEDSSIYLCSVEADRLNYGYTFGSGTRLTVV.

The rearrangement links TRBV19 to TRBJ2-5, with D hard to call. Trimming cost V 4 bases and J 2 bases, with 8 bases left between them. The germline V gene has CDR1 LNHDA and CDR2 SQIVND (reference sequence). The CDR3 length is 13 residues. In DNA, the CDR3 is TGTGCCAGTAGTAATCACGGACAAGAGACCCAGTACTTC. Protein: CASSNHGQETQYF.

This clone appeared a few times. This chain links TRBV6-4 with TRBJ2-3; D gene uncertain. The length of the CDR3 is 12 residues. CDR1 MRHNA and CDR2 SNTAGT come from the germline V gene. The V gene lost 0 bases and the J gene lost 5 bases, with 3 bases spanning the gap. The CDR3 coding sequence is TGTGCCAGCAGTGACTCAAGAGATACGCAGTATTTT. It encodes CASSDSRDTQYF.

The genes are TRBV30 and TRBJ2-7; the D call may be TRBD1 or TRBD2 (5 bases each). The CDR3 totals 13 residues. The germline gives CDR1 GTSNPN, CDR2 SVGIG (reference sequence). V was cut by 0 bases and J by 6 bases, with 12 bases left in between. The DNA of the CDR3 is TGTGCCTGGAGTGTTTCCTATGGGACCGAGCAGTACTTC. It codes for CAWSVSYGTEQYF.

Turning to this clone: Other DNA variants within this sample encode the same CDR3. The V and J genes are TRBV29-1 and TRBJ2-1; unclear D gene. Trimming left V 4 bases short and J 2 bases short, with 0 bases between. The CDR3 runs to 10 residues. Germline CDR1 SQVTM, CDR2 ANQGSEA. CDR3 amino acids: CSVAYNEQFF. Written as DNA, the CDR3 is TGCAGCGTTGCCTACAATGAGCAGTTCTTC.